These 27 T cell receptor beta chains were sequenced from one sample in a study of cytomegalovirus exposure and HLA in healthy donors. Sequenced by immunoSEQ multiplex PCR; TCRdb stores in-frame clones only, minus some. The sample lists hundreds of thousands of clones; 80% to 90% were seen once. Input material: PBMCs. The receptors were sampled from a woman in her late teens or twenties in good health and CMV-seronegative.

This sequence joins TRBV18 and TRBJ2-6; the match to TRBD1 covers 9 bases. The CDR3 covers 18 residues. Germline trimming cut 0 bases from V and 2 bases from J; bases unmatched to any gene: 5. From germline, CDR1 is KGHSH and CDR2 LQKENI. CDR3 DNA: TGTGCCAGCTCACCACCGGGGGACAGGGTCACTGGGGCCAACGTCCTGACTTTC. This encodes CASSPPGDRVTGANVLTF. The full variable domain, completed using reference TRBV18 and TRBJ2-6, is NAGVMQNPRHLVRRRGQEARLRCSPMKGHSHVYWYRQLPEEGLKFMVYLQKENIIDESGMPKERFSAEFPKEGPSILRIQQVVRGDSAAYFCASSPPGDRVTGANVLTFGAGSRLTVL.

This clone was seen a few times. Other DNA sequences in this specimen translate into the identical CDR3. The chain carries TRBV27 and TRBJ2-7, with 9 bases lining up with TRBD1. Trimming took 4 bases from V and 4 from J; bases not matched to a gene: 2. CDR3 size: 13 residues. Looked up from germline, CDR1 is MNHEY and CDR2 is SMNVEV (reference sequence). The DNA of the CDR3 is TGTGCCAGCAGTTCCGGGACAGGGTACGAGCAGTACTTC. It translates to CASSSGTGYEQYF.

The genes are TRBV6-5 and TRBJ2-7; 10 nucleotides agree with TRBD1. Germline CDR1 is MNHEY and CDR2 is SVGAGI. The CDR3 sequence is 15 residues long. V gave up 7 bases and J gave up 1 base; unmatched junction bases: 7. DNA for the CDR3: TGTGCCAGCACTACCGGGACAGGGGCTTCCTACGAGCAGTACTTC. It yields the protein CASTTGTGASYEQYF.

The chain uses TRBV30 and TRBJ1-1, with a tentative D call TRBD1 (5 bases). Germline assignment: CDR1 GTSNPN and CDR2 SVGIG (reference sequence). V dropped 5 bases and J dropped 3 bases, with 19 bases sitting between them. The CDR3 spans 15 residues. The CDR3 is CAWERKGGRDTEAFF. The CDR3 region has the DNA TGTGCCTGGGAAAGAAAAGGCGGCAGGGACACTGAAGCTTTCTTT.

Comment on this clone: Within the sample, other DNA sequences also encode this same CDR3. The gene calls are TRBV27 and TRBJ1-1; the D is unclear. Trimming pared 4 bases from V and 1 base from J, leaving 4 bases between. The germline CDR1 and CDR2 sequences are MNHEY and SMNVEV (reference sequence). This CDR3 comprises 12 residues. CDR3 region: CASSSGNTEAFF. The CDR3, as DNA: TGTGCCAGCAGTTCGGGGAACACTGAAGCTTTCTTT.

This chain joins TRBV2 and TRBJ2-1; TRBD2 agrees at 11 bases. V shed 7 bases and J 6 bases; nucleotides not matched to a gene: 5. Germline lookup yields CDR1 SNHLY and CDR2 FYNNEI. The CDR3 is 14 amino acids. The CDR3 coding sequence is TGTGCCAGCATCCGACTAGCGGGGACCAATGAGCAGTTCTTC. Protein: CASIRLAGTNEQFF.

The chain joins TRBV2 to TRBJ1-5, with 7 bases matching TRBD1. Trimming at V came to 3 bases and at J to 7 bases, leaving 3 bases not matched to a gene. Germline V gene sequence: CDR1 SNHLY, CDR2 FYNNEI. The CDR3 is made up of 13 amino acids. The CDR3 DNA reads as TGTGCCAGCAGTGAGGACAGGAGCCAGCCCCAGCATTTT. Protein product: CASSEDRSQPQHF.

The CDR3 DNA reads TGCGCCAGCAGTGAGATCGGGATCACCAACACTGAAGCTTTCTTT. Protein sequence: CASSEIGITNTEAFF. The chain recombines TRBV10-2 with TRBJ1-1; D not certain. Trimming left V 2 bases short and J 2 bases short, with 12 bases between. Germline values: CDR1 WSHSY, CDR2 SAAADI. The CDR3 consists of 15 residues.

The V call is TRBV6-1, the J call TRBJ1-2; D ambiguous. The CDR3 length is 15 residues. V gave up 6 bases and J gave up 3 bases, with 17 bases separating them. Germline CDR1 is MNHNS and CDR2 is SASEGT. This CDR3 is CASRAGAGVDYGYTF. The CDR3 coding sequence is TGTGCCAGCAGGGCTGGTGCGGGAGTGGACTATGGCTACACCTTC.

V gene TRBV10-1 combines with J gene TRBJ2-2; 8 bases align to TRBD1. CDR1 is WNHNN and CDR2 is SYGVQD in the germline V gene (reference sequence). Unmatched junction bases numbered 6, after V lost 3 bases and J lost 3 bases. This CDR3 region has 16 residues. The CDR3 is CASSEEWTGYTGELFF. The CDR3 nucleotides read TGCGCCAGCAGTGAAGAGTGGACAGGGTACACCGGGGAGCTGTTTTTT.

V is TRBV11-2 and J is TRBJ1-4; no firm D call. The CDR3 has 13 amino acids. Per the germline V gene, CDR1 is SGHAT and CDR2 is FQNNGV. V gave up 9 bases and J gave up 4 bases, with 12 bases separating them. The CDR3 coding sequence is TGTGCCAGTACCTCTCAGTATAATGAAAAACTGTTTTTT. This gives the protein CASTSQYNEKLFF.

The V and J genes are TRBV4-1 and TRBJ1-3, with a possible D match to TRBD1 (5 bases). The CDR3 covers 16 residues. Trimming shortened V by 1 base and J by 0 bases, and 10 bases separated the two germline ends. Germline-derived CDR1 and CDR2 are MGHRA and YSYEKL. The CDR3 spells CASSQADIYSGNTIYF. DNA for the CDR3: TGCGCCAGCAGCCAAGCGGACATTTACTCTGGAAACACCATATATTTT.

This chain joins TRBV19 and TRBJ2-2; 10 bases map to TRBD2. Germline lookup yields CDR1 LNHDA and CDR2 SQIVND (reference sequence). The CDR3 consists of 19 residues. J was trimmed by 2 bases and V by 5 bases; bases with no gene match: 14. CDR3 nucleotides: TGTGCCAGTAGTTTCTCTTTAGCGGGAGGTCTATTTAACACCGGGGAGCTGTTTTTT. This codes for CASSFSLAGGLFNTGELFF.

This chain uses TRBV7-2 with TRBJ2-2; TRBD1 matches at 8 bases. Germline values: CDR1 SGHTA, CDR2 FQGNSA. V was pared by 4 bases and J by 6 bases, with 10 bases of the junction left unmatched. The CDR3 consists of 16 residues. In nucleotides, the CDR3 is TGTGCCAGCAGCTCAACTCGACAGGGGTACGCCGGGGAGCTGTTTTTT. Amino acids: CASSSTRQGYAGELFF.

This clone was seen just once. The CDR3 DNA reads TGTGCCACGCGAGGAGGACTTTCGAACACTGAAGCTTTCTTT. Residues: CATRGGLSNTEAFF. This rearrangement joins TRBV6-1 to TRBJ1-1, with D hard to call. Trimming cost V 10 bases and J 1 base, with 16 bases left between them. This CDR3 comprises 14 residues. The V gene's germline CDR1 is MNHNS and CDR2 SASEGT.

This clone was observed a handful of times. The J gene is TRBJ1-6, the V gene TRBV4-1; D not resolved. The CDR3 sequence is 15 residues long. Trimming cost V 2 bases and J 7 bases, with 12 bases left between them. Germline assignment: CDR1 MGHRA and CDR2 YSYEKL. The chain's CDR3 is CASSQKHKENSPLHF. Here the CDR3 DNA reads TGCGCCAGCAGCCAAAAGCATAAGGAGAATTCACCCCTCCACTTT.

This chain links TRBV2 with TRBJ1-1; D remains unclear. Germline assignment: CDR1 SNHLY and CDR2 FYNNEI. V lost 6 bases, J lost 0 bases, and 11 bases lay in between. The CDR3 consists of 14 residues. The CDR3: CASRETVLNTEAFF. For the CDR3, the DNA is TGTGCCAGCAGGGAAACAGTTTTGAACACTGAAGCTTTCTTT.

The rearrangement uses TRBV28 and TRBJ2-3; tentative D call: TRBD2 (6 bases). The V gene's germline CDR1 is MDHEN and CDR2 SYDVKM. The CDR3 is 18 amino acids. V dropped 3 bases and J dropped 2 bases, with 21 bases sitting between them. DNA of the CDR3: TGTGCCAGCAGTTTTGTGACCGTAACTAGCTCCTTCACAGATACGCAGTATTTT. It encodes CASSFVTVTSSFTDTQYF. Variable domain in full (rest from reference TRBV28 and TRBJ2-3): DVKVTQSSRYLVKRTGEKVFLECVQDMDHENMFWYRQDPGLGLRLIYFSYDVKMKEKGDIPEGYSVSREKKERFSLILESASTNQTSMYLCASSFVTVTSSFTDTQYFGPGTRLTVL.

V and J are TRBV18 and TRBJ1-4; D ambiguous. The CDR3 contains 13 residues. V lost 8 bases and J 6 bases, leaving 13 bases between the germline ends. Germline loops: CDR1 KGHSH, CDR2 LQKENI. The CDR3 is CASRELPDEKLFF. DNA of the CDR3: TGTGCCAGCCGGGAGCTACCGGATGAAAAACTGTTTTTT.

The chain links TRBV6-5 to TRBJ1-2, with D possibly being TRBD1 (5 bases). V gave up 2 bases and J gave up 3 bases, with 10 bases separating them. The CDR3 loop spans 14 amino acids. The germline CDR1 and CDR2 sequences are MNHEY and SVGAGI. CDR3 coding DNA: TGTGCCAGCAGTTACGGGGGGGTAGACTATGGCTACACCTTC. Its translation: CASSYGGVDYGYTF.

In its sample, this clone was seen once. The chain joins TRBV7-9 to TRBJ2-7; 7 bases agree with TRBD1. The CDR3 is 14 residues long. The germline CDR1 and CDR2 sequences are SEHNR and FQNEAQ (reference sequence). Trimming at V came to 5 bases and at J to 6 bases, leaving 10 bases not matched to a gene. The CDR3 loop reads CASSLQQGTSEQYF. CDR3 nucleotide sequence: TGTGCCAGCAGCCTGCAACAGGGGACCTCCGAGCAGTACTTC.

The J gene is TRBJ2-3, the V gene TRBV28, with a weak D call TRBD2 (5 bases). The CDR3 has 15 amino acids. Trimming cost V 6 bases and J 0 bases, with 13 bases left between them. Germline CDR1 and CDR2: MDHEN and SYDVKM. CDR3 in amino acids: CASSPPGLSTDTQYF. CDR3 sequence (DNA): TGTGCCAGCAGCCCCCCCGGACTCAGCACAGATACGCAGTATTTT.

This clone was detected only a few times. The V and J genes are TRBV28 and TRBJ1-5, with 9 positions matching TRBD1. V lost 8 bases, J lost 4 bases, and 3 bases stayed unmatched. The CDR3 has 13 amino acids. Germline V gives CDR1 MDHEN, CDR2 SYDVKM. CDR3 nucleotide sequence: TGTGCCAGCTCAGGGACAGGGAATCAGCCCCAGCATTTT. It codes for CASSGTGNQPQHF.

The chain has TRBV27 and TRBJ2-7; the match to TRBD2 covers 12 bases. V trimming: 11 bases; J trimming: 5 bases; junction bases outside the gene matches: 19. This CDR3 spans 17 amino acids. In germline, CDR1 is MNHEY, CDR2 SMNVEV (reference sequence). This chain's CDR3 is CASRRGTSGPGVHEQYF. In DNA, the CDR3 is TGTGCCTCCCGGAGGGGGACTAGCGGGCCAGGCGTCCACGAGCAGTACTTC.

This chain links TRBV4-1 with TRBJ2-7, with TRBD1 matching 9 bases. Losses at the gene ends were 1 base for V and 3 bases for J; bases not matched to a gene: 4. CDR3 length equals 15 residues. Per germline, CDR1 MGHRA and CDR2 YSYEKL. This CDR3 reads CASSQGGQGIYEQYF. The CDR3 bases are TGCGCCAGCAGCCAAGGTGGACAGGGGATCTACGAGCAGTACTTC.

The chain has TRBV7-9 and TRBJ2-7; TRBD2 might be the D (7 bases). Trimming left V 0 bases short and J 2 bases short, with 14 bases between. Germline-derived CDR1 and CDR2 are SEHNR and FQNEAQ (reference sequence). The CDR3 has 16 residues. In nucleotides, the CDR3 is TGTGCCAGCAGCTTAGCTCGGGGGGCAGGGGCCTACGAGCAGTACTTC. As protein: CASSLARGAGAYEQYF.

The chain has TRBV5-1 and TRBJ1-5; 11 nucleotides agree with TRBD1. The CDR3 loop spans 17 amino acids. V shed 4 bases and J 5 bases; nucleotides not matched to a gene: 11. Germline CDR1 reads SGHRS; CDR2 reads YFSETQ. CDR3 bases: TGCGCCAGCAGCATTGGACAGGGGGCTTCCCCATATCAGCCCCAGCATTTT. Translated, it gives CASSIGQGASPYQPQHF.